This passage covers 9 T cell receptor beta chains from one sample sequenced in a study of cytomegalovirus exposure and HLA in healthy donors. PCR amplification relied on 60 Vbeta primers (plus 13 Jbeta primers). Clones were read by immunoSEQ multiplex PCR, and TCRdb kept only the in-frame ones, dropping some. The table records some 140,000 clones, roughly two thirds of them present only once. The specimen sequenced was PBMCs. Source of these receptors: a woman in her thirties or forties in good health and CMV-seronegative.

The chain uses TRBV9 and TRBJ2-1; 8 nucleotides match TRBD2. The germline CDR1 and CDR2 sequences are SGDLS and YYNGEE. CDR3 length: 16 amino acids. V lost 0 bases and J lost 7; bases outside the gene matches: 9. CDR3 residues: CASSVGGTGGQNEQFF. The CDR3 nucleotides are TGTGCCAGCAGCGTAGGGGGAACGGGGGGGCAAAATGAGCAGTTCTTC.

This clone was observed a few times. The chain uses TRBV2 and TRBJ1-5; D gene unclear. V lost 5 bases and J 4 bases, leaving 9 bases between the germline ends. The CDR3 runs to 13 residues. The germline V gene has CDR1 SNHLY and CDR2 FYNNEI. In nucleotides, the CDR3 is TGTGCCAGCAGTCCTCTTCAGAATCAGCCCCAGCATTTT. It encodes CASSPLQNQPQHF.

The rearrangement links TRBV2 to TRBJ1-1; 10 nucleotides align to TRBD1. This CDR3 comprises 14 residues. With V trimmed by 7 bases and J by 1 base, 3 bases remained unmatched. CDR1 and CDR2 (germline): SNHLY, FYNNEI. The DNA of the CDR3 is TGTGCCAGCAAGGGGACAGGGGCGAACACTGAAGCTTTCTTT. Translating it yields CASKGTGANTEAFF.

This chain links TRBV28 with TRBJ2-1, with 9 bases lining up with TRBD2. From germline, CDR1 is MDHEN and CDR2 SYDVKM. Germline trimming cut 10 bases from V and 8 bases from J; bases unmatched to any gene: 15. The CDR3 totals 15 residues. The CDR3 DNA follows: TGTGCCACCCGTCCGGGCGGGGGGGGTATTGATGAGCAGTTCTTC. This encodes CATRPGGGGIDEQFF.

The chain uses TRBV28 and TRBJ1-1; D gene unclear. The V and J ends lost 7 bases and 0 bases respectively, with 21 bases between them. The CDR3 is made up of 17 amino acids. The V gene's germline CDR1 is MDHEN and CDR2 SYDVKM. The CDR3 sequence: CASTKRRVVIMNTEAFF. DNA of the CDR3: TGTGCCAGCACCAAAAGGCGGGTGGTAATCATGAACACTGAAGCTTTCTTT.

The rearrangement joins TRBV9 to TRBJ1-2; 7 nucleotides line up with TRBD1. This CDR3 spans 14 amino acids. V lost 0 bases and J lost 4; bases outside the gene matches: 3. Germline V lookup: CDR1 SGDLS, CDR2 YYNGEE. As DNA, the CDR3 is TGTGCCAGCAGCGTAGGACAGGGCAGCTATGGCTACACCTTC. Residues: CASSVGQGSYGYTF.

This chain connects TRBV18 to TRBJ1-1; D possibly corresponds to TRBD1 (6 bases). CDR3 length equals 17 residues. Germline V gene lookup returns CDR1 KGHSH and CDR2 LQKENI. V was pared by 6 bases and J by 3 bases, with 23 bases between. The DNA for the CDR3 is TGTGCCAGCTCTCTTACCTTACAGGGAGCTGGTGACACTGAAGCTTTCTTT. Translating it yields CASSLTLQGAGDTEAFF.

This chain connects TRBV4-3 to TRBJ2-3; D call uncertain. The CDR3 loop spans 13 amino acids. Germline values: CDR1 LGHNA, CDR2 YSLEER. Trimming removed 0 bases at V and 6 bases at J, with 7 bases between. The CDR3 nucleotides read TGCGCCAGCAGCCAAGACTCCCTCGATACGCAGTATTTT. Encoded protein: CASSQDSLDTQYF.

As for this clone: A much larger clonotype is one base distant, so this may be a read error. This rearrangement joins TRBV5-5 to TRBJ1-1, with D perhaps matching TRBD1 (6 bases). The CDR3 runs 13 residues. The ends were cut back, 0 bases at V and 3 bases at J, with 6 bases in the middle. CDR1 and CDR2 (germline): SGHKS, YYEKEE (reference sequence). CDR3 residues: CASSLDRDTEAFF. The CDR3 DNA reads TGTGCCAGCAGCTTGGACAGGGACACTGAAGCTTTCTTT.